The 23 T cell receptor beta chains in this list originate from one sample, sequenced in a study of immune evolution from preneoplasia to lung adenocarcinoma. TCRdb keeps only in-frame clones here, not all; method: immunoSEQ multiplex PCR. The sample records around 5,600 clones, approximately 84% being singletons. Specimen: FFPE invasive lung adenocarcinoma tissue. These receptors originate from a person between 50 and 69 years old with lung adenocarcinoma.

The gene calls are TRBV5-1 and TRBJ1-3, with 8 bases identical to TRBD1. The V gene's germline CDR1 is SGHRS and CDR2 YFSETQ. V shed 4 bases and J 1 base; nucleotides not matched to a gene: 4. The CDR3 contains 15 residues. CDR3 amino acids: CASSQNRGSGNTIYF. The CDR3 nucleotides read TGCGCCAGCAGCCAAAACAGGGGGTCTGGAAACACCATATATTTT.

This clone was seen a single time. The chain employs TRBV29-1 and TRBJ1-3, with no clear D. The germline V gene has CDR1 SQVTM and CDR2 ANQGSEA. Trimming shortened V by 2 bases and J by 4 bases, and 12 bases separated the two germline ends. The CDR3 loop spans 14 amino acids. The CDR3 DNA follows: TGCAGCGTTGAACAGCCGGTGGCGGGAAACACCATATATTTT. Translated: CSVEQPVAGNTIYF. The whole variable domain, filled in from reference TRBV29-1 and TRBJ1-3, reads SAVISQKPSRDICQRGTSLTIQCQVDSQVTMMFWYRQQPGQSLTLIATANQGSEATYESGFVIDKFPISRPNLTFSTLTVSNMSPEDSSIYLCSVEQPVAGNTIYFGEGSWLTVV.

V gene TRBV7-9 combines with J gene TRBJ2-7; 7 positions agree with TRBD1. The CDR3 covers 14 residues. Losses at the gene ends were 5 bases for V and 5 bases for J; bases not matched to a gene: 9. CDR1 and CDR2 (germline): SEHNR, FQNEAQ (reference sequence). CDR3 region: CASSVSRDSDEQYF. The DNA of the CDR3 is TGTGCCAGCAGCGTATCCCGGGACAGTGACGAGCAGTACTTC. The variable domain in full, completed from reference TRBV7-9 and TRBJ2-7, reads DTGVSQNPRHKITKRGQNVTFRCDPISEHNRLYWYRQTLGQGPEFLTYFQNEAQLEKSRLLSDRFSAERPKGSFSTLEIQRTEQGDSAMYLCASSVSRDSDEQYFGPGTRLTVT.

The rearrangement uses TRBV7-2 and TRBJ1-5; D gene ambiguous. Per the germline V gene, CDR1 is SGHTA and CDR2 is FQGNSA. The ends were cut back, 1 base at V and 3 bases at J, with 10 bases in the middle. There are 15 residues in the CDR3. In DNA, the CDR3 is TGTGCCAGCAGCTTAGTTGCGCACCTCAATCAGCCCCAGCATTTT. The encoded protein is CASSLVAHLNQPQHF.

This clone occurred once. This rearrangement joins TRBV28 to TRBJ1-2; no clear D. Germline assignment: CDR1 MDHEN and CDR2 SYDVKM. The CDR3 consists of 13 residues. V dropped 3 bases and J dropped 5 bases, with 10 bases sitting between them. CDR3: CASSFGLGYGYTF. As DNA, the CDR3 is TGTGCCAGCAGTTTCGGGCTTGGATATGGCTACACCTTC.

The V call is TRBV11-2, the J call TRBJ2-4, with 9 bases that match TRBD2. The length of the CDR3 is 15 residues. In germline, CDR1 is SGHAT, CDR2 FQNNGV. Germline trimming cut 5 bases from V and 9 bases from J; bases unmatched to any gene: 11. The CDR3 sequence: CASSPSPGLATIQYF. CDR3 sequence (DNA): TGTGCCAGCAGCCCGTCTCCGGGACTAGCTACCATTCAGTACTTC.

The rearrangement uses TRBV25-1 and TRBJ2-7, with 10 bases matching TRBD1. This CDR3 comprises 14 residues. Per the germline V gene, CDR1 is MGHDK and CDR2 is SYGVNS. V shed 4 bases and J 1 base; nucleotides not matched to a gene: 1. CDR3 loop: CASSVGQGSYEQYF. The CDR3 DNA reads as TGTGCCAGCAGTGTGGGACAGGGGTCCTACGAGCAGTACTTC.

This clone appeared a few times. As DNA, the CDR3 is TGTGCCTCCAAGGACATGTACAAAAACATTCAGTACTTC. The encoded protein is CASKDMYKNIQYF. The V gene is TRBV15, the J gene TRBJ2-4; the D gene is possibly TRBD1 (5 bases). CDR1 LNHNV and CDR2 YYDKDF come from the germline V gene (reference sequence). There are 13 residues in the CDR3. With 11 bases removed from V and 3 bases from J, the gap between germline ends came to 14 bases.

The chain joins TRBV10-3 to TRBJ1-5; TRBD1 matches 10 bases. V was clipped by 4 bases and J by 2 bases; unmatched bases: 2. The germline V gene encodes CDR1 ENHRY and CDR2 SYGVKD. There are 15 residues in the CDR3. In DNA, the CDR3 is TGTGCCATCAGTGGGGGGACAGGGGGCAATCAGCCCCAGCATTTT. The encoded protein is CAISGGTGGNQPQHF.

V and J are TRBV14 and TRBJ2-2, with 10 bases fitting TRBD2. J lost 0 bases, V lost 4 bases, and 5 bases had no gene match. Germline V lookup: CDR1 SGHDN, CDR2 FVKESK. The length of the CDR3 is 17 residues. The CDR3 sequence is CASSRGGLASNTGELFF. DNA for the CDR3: TGTGCCAGCAGCCGGGGGGGACTAGCGTCGAACACCGGGGAGCTGTTTTTT.

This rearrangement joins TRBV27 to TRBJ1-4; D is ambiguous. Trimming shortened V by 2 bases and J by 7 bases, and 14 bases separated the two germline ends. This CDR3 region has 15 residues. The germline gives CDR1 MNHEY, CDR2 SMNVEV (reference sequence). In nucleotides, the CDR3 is TGTGCCAGCAGTTTACGAGCGGCTCGCGGTGAAAAACTGTTTTTT. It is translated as CASSLRAARGEKLFF. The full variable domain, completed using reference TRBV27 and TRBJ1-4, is EAQVTQNPRYLITVTGKKLTVTCSQNMNHEYMSWYRQDPGLGLRQIYYSMNVEVTDKGDVPEGYKVSRKEKRNFPLILESPSPNQTSLYFCASSLRAARGEKLFFGSGTQLSVL.

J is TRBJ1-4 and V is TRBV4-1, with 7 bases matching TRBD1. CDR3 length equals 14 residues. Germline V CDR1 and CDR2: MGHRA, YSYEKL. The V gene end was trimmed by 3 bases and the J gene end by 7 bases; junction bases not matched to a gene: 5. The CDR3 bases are TGCGCCAGCAGCCAGGAGGGGGCTCTTGAAAAACTGTTTTTT. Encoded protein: CASSQEGALEKLFF.

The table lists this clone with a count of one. The CDR3 coding sequence is TGTGCCAGCAGCCCTTTTGGCACCGCAGATACGCAGTATTTT. Its translation is CASSPFGTADTQYF. V and J are TRBV11-2 and TRBJ2-3; D is uncertain. V lost 5 bases and J 4 bases, leaving 13 bases between the germline ends. Germline V gene lookup returns CDR1 SGHAT and CDR2 FQNNGV. The CDR3 has 14 residues.

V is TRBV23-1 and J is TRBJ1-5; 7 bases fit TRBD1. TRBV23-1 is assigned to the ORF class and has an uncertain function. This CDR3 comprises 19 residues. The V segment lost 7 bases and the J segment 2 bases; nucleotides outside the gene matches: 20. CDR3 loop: CASKLAEGARRGGNQPQHF. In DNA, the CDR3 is TGCGCCAGCAAGTTGGCTGAGGGGGCCAGGAGGGGAGGCAATCAGCCCCAGCATTTT.

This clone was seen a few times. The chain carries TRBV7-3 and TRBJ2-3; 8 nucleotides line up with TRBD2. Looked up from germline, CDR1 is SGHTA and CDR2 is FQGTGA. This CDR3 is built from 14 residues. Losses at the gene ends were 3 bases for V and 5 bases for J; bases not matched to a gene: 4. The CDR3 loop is CASSFSGTGDTQYF. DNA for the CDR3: TGTGCCAGCAGCTTTAGCGGGACGGGAGATACGCAGTATTTT.

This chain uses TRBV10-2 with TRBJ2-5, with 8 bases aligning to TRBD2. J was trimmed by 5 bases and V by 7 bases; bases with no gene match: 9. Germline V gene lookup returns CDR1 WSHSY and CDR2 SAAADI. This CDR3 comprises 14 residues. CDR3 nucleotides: TGCGCCAGCATGGGTAGCAGCGGGAGTGAGACCCAGTACTTC. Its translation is CASMGSSGSETQYF.

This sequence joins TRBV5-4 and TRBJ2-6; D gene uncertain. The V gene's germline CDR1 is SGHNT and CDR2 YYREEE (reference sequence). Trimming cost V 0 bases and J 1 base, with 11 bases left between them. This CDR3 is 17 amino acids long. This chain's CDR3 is CASSLARSDSGANVLTF. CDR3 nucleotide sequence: TGTGCCAGCAGCTTGGCCCGGTCCGATTCTGGGGCCAACGTCCTGACTTTC.

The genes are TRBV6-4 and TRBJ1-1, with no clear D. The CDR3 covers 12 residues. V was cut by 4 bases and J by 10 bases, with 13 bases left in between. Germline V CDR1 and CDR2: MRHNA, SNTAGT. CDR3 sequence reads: CASSADGVVAFF. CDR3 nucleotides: TGTGCCAGCAGTGCCGACGGCGTGGTAGCTTTCTTT.

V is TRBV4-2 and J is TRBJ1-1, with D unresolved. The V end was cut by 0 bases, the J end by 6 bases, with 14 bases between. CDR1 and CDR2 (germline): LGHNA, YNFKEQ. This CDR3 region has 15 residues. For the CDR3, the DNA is TGTGCCAGCAGCCAAGATCCCCTGGGGAGTTCTGAAGCTTTCTTT. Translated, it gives CASSQDPLGSSEAFF.

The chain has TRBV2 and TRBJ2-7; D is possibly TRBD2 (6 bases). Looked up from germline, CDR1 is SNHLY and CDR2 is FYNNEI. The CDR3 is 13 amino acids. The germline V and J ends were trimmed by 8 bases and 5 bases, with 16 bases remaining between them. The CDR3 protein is CASLAEGLDEQYF. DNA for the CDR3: TGTGCCAGCTTAGCGGAAGGATTAGACGAGCAGTACTTC.

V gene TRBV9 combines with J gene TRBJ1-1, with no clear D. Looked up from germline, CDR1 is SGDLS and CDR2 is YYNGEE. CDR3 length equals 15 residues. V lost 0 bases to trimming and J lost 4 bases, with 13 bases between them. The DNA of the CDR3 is TGTGCCAGCAGCGTAGTTCCCCGATCCCCCACTGAAGCTTTCTTT. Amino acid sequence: CASSVVPRSPTEAFF.

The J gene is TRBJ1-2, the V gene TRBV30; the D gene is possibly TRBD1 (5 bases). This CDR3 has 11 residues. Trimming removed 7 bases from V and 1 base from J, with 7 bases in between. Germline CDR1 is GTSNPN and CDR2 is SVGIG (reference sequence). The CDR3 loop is CASRVNYGYTF. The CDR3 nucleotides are TGTGCCTCCAGGGTTAACTATGGCTACACCTTC.

The CDR3 sequence is CACQQGSMNTEAFF. For the CDR3, the DNA is TGTGCCTGCCAACAGGGTTCTATGAACACTGAAGCTTTCTTT. The chain recombines TRBV30 with TRBJ1-1, with D tentatively TRBD1 (6 bases). The germline V gene has CDR1 GTSNPN and CDR2 SVGIG (reference sequence). The CDR3 runs to 14 residues. The V and J ends lost 6 bases and 0 bases respectively, with 14 bases between them.